The clone carrying this T cell receptor beta chain occurred a few times. Germline V gene sequence: CDR1 SGHAT, CDR2 FQNNGV. This CDR3 is built from 14 residues. V lost 5 bases, J lost 3 bases, and 14 bases lay in between. The assay was immunoSEQ multiplex PCR, and TCRdb's table has in-frame clones only and misses some. Of 64,000 or so clones in the sample, more than 85% are singletons; the top ten hold 1.5% to 2%. The sample comes from a study of control samples from healthy donors and cancer patients. The sample taken for sequencing was PBMCs. The TCR was taken from a middle-aged man with colorectal cancer. The chain uses TRBV11-2 and TRBJ2-7; D unclear. In DNA, the CDR3 is TGTGCCAGCAGCAAAAATCAGGCGATCTACGAGCAGTACTTC. Protein sequence: CASSKNQAIYEQYF.